These T cell receptor beta chains were read from a single sample in a study of shared clonotypes between healthy human individuals. Libraries were prepared by immunoSEQ multiplex PCR; TCRdb keeps only in-frame clonotypes and omits some of them. The sample lists roughly 2.4 million clones, approximately 96% occurring once. The sample was naive CD4+ T cells sorted from blood. Receptors were obtained from a young man in good health. The CDR3 runs from the conserved cysteine through the conserved F or W. D genes are given only for firm matches. Clone size is not always given. Where it is, it says once, few, many or a class for expanded clones.

-	TRBV30	-	TRBJ2-5	CAWRLTISQETQYF	TGTGCCTGGAGACTTACTATCTCCCAAGAGACCCAGTACTTC
TRBD1	TRBV10-3	-	TRBJ1-6	CAISASGQPGPLHF	TGTGCCATCAGTGCCTCGGGACAGCCCGGCCCCCTCCACTTT
-	TRBV19	once	TRBJ2-5	CASSIEVLLGTQYF	TGTGCCAGTAGTATAGAAGTCCTTCTGGGGACCCAGTACTTC
-	TRBV7-9	-	TRBJ2-1	CASSATLFF	TGTGCCAGCAGCGCAACTTTGTTCTTC
TRBD1	TRBV29-1	-	TRBJ1-4	CSVIWTGGLYEKLFF	TGCAGCGTTATATGGACAGGGGGCTTGTATGAAAAACTGTTTTTT
-	TRBV4-1	once	TRBJ2-1	CASSRIDKYNEQFF	TGCGCCAGCAGCCGCATAGACAAATACAATGAGCAGTTCTTC
TRBD2	TRBV5-1	once	TRBJ2-5	CASSRTSGEYQETQYF	TGCGCCAGCAGCCGGACTAGCGGGGAGTACCAAGAGACCCAGTACTTC
-	TRBV19	-	TRBJ1-1	CASNPGGVTEAFF	TGTGCCAGCAACCCGGGAGGGGTTACTGAAGCTTTCTTT
-	TRBV6-5	-	TRBJ2-7	CASNRATGSSYEQYF	TGTGCCAGCAACCGAGCGACGGGGAGCTCCTACGAGCAGTACTTC
TRBD1	TRBV10-1	once	TRBJ2-1	CASSAGTGNNEQFF	TGCGCCAGCAGTGCCGGGACAGGTAACAATGAGCAGTTCTTC
TRBD1	TRBV5-1	-	TRBJ1-1	CASSSLTGLDTEAFF	TGCGCCAGCAGCTCCTTGACAGGGCTCGACACTGAAGCTTTCTTT
-	TRBV7-2	-	TRBJ2-2	CASSLGRGRAGSTGELFF	TGTGCCAGCAGCTTGGGAAGGGGGAGGGCCGGGAGCACCGGGGAGCTGTTTTTT
TRBD1	TRBV7-2	once	TRBJ2-5	CASRRTGTDQETQYF	TGTGCCAGCAGGCGCACCGGGACAGATCAAGAGACCCAGTACTTC
-	TRBV6-5	-	TRBJ1-6	CASTRDETSPLHF	TGTGCCAGCACCCGGGACGAGACTTCACCCCTCCACTTT
-	TRBV9	-	TRBJ1-5	CASSVDLDQPQHF	TGTGCCAGCAGCGTAGATTTAGATCAGCCCCAGCATTTT
-	TRBV30	-	TRBJ1-5	CAWSVSNSNQPQHF	TGTGCCTGGAGTGTCTCCAATAGCAATCAGCCCCAGCATTTT
-	TRBV2	-	TRBJ1-2	CASSTLQGGLSGYTF	TGTGCCAGCAGTACCCTGCAGGGAGGGTTATCGGGCTACACCTTC
-	TRBV18	-	TRBJ2-2	CASSPESGELFF	TGTGCCAGCTCACCGGAAAGCGGGGAGCTGTTTTTT
-	TRBV30	-	TRBJ2-2	CAWTATGELFF	TGTGCCTGGACAGCCACCGGGGAGCTGTTTTTT
TRBD1	TRBV27	-	TRBJ1-6	CASSLFGGDSSSPLHF	TGTGCCAGCAGTTTATTCGGCGGGGACAGCTCTTCACCCCTCCACTTT
-	TRBV25-1	-	TRBJ1-4	CASSEGRSGEKLFF	TGTGCCAGCAGTGAAGGGAGATCGGGGGAAAAACTGTTTTTT
-	TRBV6-5	-	TRBJ2-5	CASSPSSRTQYF	TGTGCCAGCAGTCCGTCCTCTAGGACCCAGTACTTC
TRBD2	TRBV5-4	-	TRBJ2-3	CASTQWLGGLLTDTQYF	TGTGCCAGCACCCAATGGCTTGGGGGACTACTCACAGATACGCAGTATTTT
-	TRBV12-5	-	TRBJ2-7	CASGLVWRDSSYEQYF	TGTGCTAGTGGTTTGGTATGGAGGGACTCCTCCTACGAGCAGTACTTC
-	TRBV9	once	TRBJ1-1	CASSHLGQNTEAFF	TGTGCCAGCAGCCACCTTGGACAGAACACTGAAGCTTTCTTT
-	TRBV19	-	TRBJ2-7	CAGRGRYEQYF	TGTGCCGGACGCGGGCGCTACGAGCAGTACTTC
TRBD2	TRBV29-1	-	TRBJ2-1	CSVRRRLANYNEQFF	TGCAGCGTCCGAAGGAGACTAGCGAACTACAATGAGCAGTTCTTC
-	TRBV19	-	TRBJ1-2	CASTPAVGGYTF	TGTGCCAGTACTCCGGCCGTGGGTGGCTACACCTTC
-	TRBV7-7	-	TRBJ2-2	CASSRDLNTGELFF	TGTGCTAGCAGCCGGGACCTGAACACCGGGGAGCTGTTTTTT
TRBD2	TRBV7-9	-	TRBJ2-1	CASSYQLAGVGNEQFF	TGTGCCAGCAGCTACCAACTAGCGGGAGTAGGTAATGAGCAGTTCTTC
-	TRBV18	-	TRBJ1-4	CASSPQPSVTTNEKLFF	TGTGCCAGCTCACCACAGCCCAGCGTCACAACTAATGAAAAACTGTTTTTT
-	TRBV5-5	-	TRBJ2-7	CASSLSQREQYF	TGTGCCAGCAGCTTGAGTCAGCGCGAGCAGTACTTC
-	TRBV19	-	TRBJ1-3	CASTRDGSGNTIYF	TGTGCCAGTACCCGGGACGGATCTGGAAACACCATATATTTT
-	TRBV28	-	TRBJ2-7	CASSLGSYEQYF	TGTGCCAGCAGTTTAGGGAGCTACGAGCAGTACTTC
-	TRBV5-1	few	TRBJ1-6	CASSLEGPNSPLHF	TGCGCCAGCAGCTTGGAGGGACCTAATTCACCCCTCCACTTT
TRBD2	TRBV5-1	-	TRBJ2-1	CASSHRLAGAEQFF	TGCGCCAGCAGCCATAGACTAGCGGGAGCTGAGCAGTTCTTC
TRBD2	TRBV7-9	-	TRBJ2-5	CASRKREGGETQYF	TGTGCCAGCAGAAAACGGGAGGGTGGAGAGACCCAGTACTTC
TRBD2	TRBV5-8	-	TRBJ2-1	CASSLEQGLAGGNEQFF	TGTGCCAGCAGCTTGGAACAGGGACTAGCGGGAGGCAATGAGCAGTTCTTC
-	TRBV18	-	TRBJ2-7	CASSPPGIPLEQYF	TGTGCCAGCTCACCACCCGGGATACCTCTCGAGCAGTACTTC
TRBD1	TRBV5-1	-	TRBJ1-6	CATRTGDTSSPLHF	TGCGCCACTAGGACAGGGGACACAAGCTCACCCCTCCACTTT
TRBD1	TRBV5-1	-	TRBJ1-1	CASSFQGTGPTEAFF	TGCGCCAGCAGCTTCCAAGGGACAGGGCCCACTGAAGCTTTCTTT
TRBD1	TRBV6-5	-	TRBJ1-1	CASRPQGARTEAFF	TGTGCCAGCAGACCTCAGGGGGCGCGGACTGAAGCTTTCTTT
-	TRBV2	-	TRBJ1-6	CASSLRPGGSPLHF	TGTGCCAGCAGCCTTAGACCAGGAGGTTCACCCCTCCACTTT
-	TRBV7-9	-	TRBJ2-5	CASSFLSGTETQYF	TGTGCCAGCAGCTTCTTATCAGGGACCGAGACCCAGTACTTC
TRBD1	TRBV30	-	TRBJ1-4	CAWTRGGRNEKLFF	TGTGCCTGGACCAGGGGGGGGAGGAATGAAAAACTGTTTTTT
TRBD1	TRBV6-1	-	TRBJ1-5	CASSVQDRGPQPQHF	TGTGCCAGCAGTGTCCAAGACAGGGGGCCTCAGCCCCAGCATTTT
TRBD2	TRBV25-1	-	TRBJ2-3	CASSLAGVADTQYF	TGTGCCAGCAGTTTAGCGGGAGTGGCAGATACGCAGTATTTT
TRBD1	TRBV28	-	TRBJ1-2	CASSRQGGPRDGYTF	TGTGCCAGCAGTCGACAGGGTGGGCCCCGTGATGGCTACACCTTC
-	TRBV19	-	TRBJ1-2	CASSIRSAYGYTF	TGTGCCAGTAGTATCCGGAGCGCCTATGGCTACACCTTC
TRBD1	TRBV7-9	-	TRBJ1-3	CASSLPTGGNSGNTIYF	TGTGCCAGCAGCTTACCGACAGGGGGCAACTCTGGAAACACCATATATTTT
-	TRBV11-2	-	TRBJ2-7	CASSLPLTLPYEQYF	TGTGCCAGCAGCTTACCTTTGACCCTACCCTACGAGCAGTACTTC
TRBD1	TRBV6-5	-	TRBJ2-2	CASSSGQGRTGELFF	TGTGCCAGCAGTTCGGGACAGGGGAGGACCGGGGAGCTGTTTTTT
TRBD1	TRBV14	-	TRBJ1-2	CASSPRDRGYGYTF	TGTGCCAGCAGCCCCCGGGACAGGGGCTATGGCTACACCTTC